This T cell receptor (beta chain) emerged from a study of T-cell memory formation after mild COVID-19. Study overall: Among the donors, TCR clusters were largely specific to each donor. Study-wide findings and caveats: There were some responding clones in pre-infection memory, which suggested that cross-reactive memory had joined. Among clones peaking at day 37 in the second wave, SARS-CoV-2 specificity remained unconfirmed. Researchers report contracting CD4+ clones mostly in CM and EM, with CD8+ clones in EMRA.

Germline lookup yields CDR1 KGHSH and CDR2 LQKENI. The CDR3 contains 15 residues. V shed 3 bases and J shed 6 bases, with 17 bases lying between them. TCRdb itself ran the 5' RACE reads through MiXCR, one entry per CDR3 protein. The sample has around 510,000 distinct CDR3 sequences; 20% to 25% are singletons. A word on this clonotype: Its antigen is unidentified.

The source is an adult woman who had mild COVID-19 (a few samples of this study predate the infection). Cell type and time point are not known. Sequencing used PBMCs or a T cell subset sorted from them (not recorded which). This chain connects TRBV18 to TRBJ1-2, with unresolved D. Here the CDR3 reads CASSPERLGKDGYTF. Here the CDR3 DNA reads TGTGCCAGCTCACCGGAGAGATTAGGCAAGGATGGCTACACCTTC. Full variable domain (missing parts from reference TRBV18 and TRBJ1-2): NAGVMQNPRHLVRRRGQEARLRCSPMKGHSHVYWYRQLPEEGLKFMVYLQKENIIDESGMPKERFSAEFPKEGPSILRIQQVVRGDSAAYFCASSPERLGKDGYTFGSGTRLTVV.